A single sample is the source of the 25 T cell receptor beta chains below, sequenced in a study of blood T cell repertoires in COVID-19. Profiling relied on immunoSEQ multiplex PCR, and the TCRdb table lists in-frame clones only, not all of them. The profile shows around 200,000 clones, around 90% of them singletons. Sequenced material: PBMCs or T cells enriched from blood (not recorded which). Receptor source: a man between 18 and 35 years old with acute COVID-19.

The J gene is TRBJ1-6, the V gene TRBV2; 7 nucleotides agree with TRBD1. CDR3 size: 15 residues. V was clipped by 5 bases and J by 5 bases; unmatched bases: 6. From germline, CDR1 is SNHLY and CDR2 FYNNEI. For the CDR3, the DNA is TGTGCCAGCAGTCGTGACAGGGTCAATAATTCACCCCTCCACTTT. Protein product: CASSRDRVNNSPLHF.

This chain links TRBV3-1 (or the pseudogene TRBV3-2) with TRBJ1-1, with 9 bases that match TRBD1. The CDR3 is made up of 15 amino acids. The junction had 2 bases not matched to a gene; V was cut back by 0 bases and J by 3 bases. Germline CDR1 reads LGHDT; CDR2 reads YNNKEL (reference sequence). The chain's CDR3 is CASSQERTGDTEAFF. Written as DNA, the CDR3 is TGTGCCAGCAGCCAAGAAAGGACAGGGGACACTGAAGCTTTCTTT.

The V gene is TRBV27, the J gene TRBJ1-1; D may be TRBD1 (6 bases). The CDR3 contains 14 residues. The germline V and J ends were trimmed by 4 bases and 5 bases, with 14 bases remaining between them. Germline V lookup: CDR1 MNHEY, CDR2 SMNVEV (reference sequence). CDR3 region: CASSYAGRGTEAFF. CDR3 nucleotide sequence: TGTGCCAGCAGTTATGCGGGGAGGGGGACTGAAGCTTTCTTT.

The V and J genes are TRBV30 and TRBJ1-2, with TRBD1 matching 7 bases. This CDR3 has 13 residues. J was trimmed by 10 bases and V by 1 base; bases with no gene match: 9. Germline V CDR1 and CDR2: GTSNPN, SVGIG (reference sequence). The CDR3 sequence is CAWSAQGSLYYTF. Here the CDR3 DNA reads TGTGCCTGGAGTGCACAGGGGTCCCTATACTACACCTTC.

The CDR3 loop reads CASGIRGGFDGYTF. CDR3 sequence (DNA): TGTGCCAGCGGTATACGGGGGGGTTTCGATGGCTACACCTTC. V usage is TRBV27 and J usage is TRBJ1-2; weak D call: TRBD1 (5 bases). The CDR3 spans 14 residues. Trimming removed 8 bases at V and 6 bases at J, with 19 bases between. The germline V gene encodes CDR1 MNHEY and CDR2 SMNVEV (reference sequence).

J is TRBJ1-3 and V is TRBV20-1; 8 bases line up with TRBD1. The V gene's germline CDR1 is DFQATT and CDR2 SNEGSKA (reference sequence). This CDR3 contains 16 residues. V lost 6 bases to trimming and J lost 0 bases; unmatched junction nucleotides: 10. The CDR3, as DNA: TGCAGTGCCAGTCCCCAGGGGGCGATCTCTGGAAACACCATATATTTT. Its protein product is CSASPQGAISGNTIYF.

This clone was seen a single time. V is TRBV4-1 and J is TRBJ1-6; the D is unclear. Trimming removed 0 bases from V and 9 bases from J, with 12 bases in between. Germline V gene sequence: CDR1 MGHRA, CDR2 YSYEKL. The CDR3 has 15 amino acids. Written as DNA, the CDR3 is TGCGCCAGCAGCCAAGATTACGGGTTTCGTTCACCCCTCCACTTT. Protein: CASSQDYGFRSPLHF.

CDR3 bases: TGTGCCTGGAGTGTTGACACCCTGAACACTGAAGCTTTCTTT. Translating gives CAWSVDTLNTEAFF. The V gene is TRBV30, the J gene TRBJ1-1, with D unresolved. The CDR3 is 14 amino acids. Germline CDR1 reads GTSNPN; CDR2 reads SVGIG (reference sequence). V gave up 0 bases and J gave up 0 bases, with 8 bases separating them.

This chain uses TRBV28 with TRBJ1-2, with D possibly TRBD1 on 6 matching bases. The germline gives CDR1 MDHEN, CDR2 SYDVKM. The V and J ends lost 10 bases and 1 base respectively, with 16 bases between them. The CDR3 contains 14 residues. For the CDR3, the DNA is TGTGCCACGAGTTTTCTAGGGGGTAACTATGGCTACACCTTC. Translated, it gives CATSFLGGNYGYTF.

J is TRBJ2-7 and V is TRBV9; a possible D gene is TRBD2 (7 bases). Germline V CDR1 and CDR2: SGDLS, YYNGEE. The CDR3 loop spans 16 amino acids. Deletions cut 5 bases from V and 3 bases from J, with 21 bases between. This CDR3 is CASSRRGGEDRYEQYF. DNA of the CDR3: TGTGCCAGCAGTCGTAGAGGGGGGGAGGACCGCTACGAGCAGTACTTC. Supplemented by reference TRBV9 and TRBJ2-7, the full variable domain reads DSGVTQTPKHLITATGQRVTLRCSPRSGDLSVYWYQQSLDQGLQFLIQYYNGEERAKGNILERFSAQQFPDLHSELNLSSLELGDSALYFCASSRRGGEDRYEQYFGPGTRLTVT.

This clone occurred once. The rearrangement uses TRBV7-2 and TRBJ1-2; 9 positions match TRBD1. The CDR3 loop spans 14 amino acids. Germline-derived CDR1 and CDR2 are SGHTA and FQGNSA. J was trimmed by 7 bases and V by 1 base; bases with no gene match: 4. CDR3 nucleotide sequence: TGTGCCAGCAGCTTAGGGGACAGGGTAGGTGGCTACACCTTC. Protein product: CASSLGDRVGGYTF. Based on the CDR3 plus reference TRBV7-2 and TRBJ1-2, the full variable domain is GAGVSQSPSNKVTEKGKDVELRCDPISGHTALYWYRQSLGQGLEFLIYFQGNSAPDKSGLPSDRFSAERTGGSVSTLTIQRTQQEDSAVYLCASSLGDRVGGYTFGSGTRLTVV.

V usage is TRBV4-1 and J usage is TRBJ2-7; 9 bases line up with TRBD2. Trimming removed 5 bases from V and 4 bases from J; junction bases left unmatched: 9. The CDR3 is 15 residues long. CDR1 is MGHRA and CDR2 is YSYEKL in the germline V gene. The CDR3 is CASSENSGSRYEQYF. In DNA, the CDR3 is TGCGCCAGCAGCGAAAATAGCGGGAGTCGATACGAGCAGTACTTC.

This chain uses TRBV2 with TRBJ1-6, with a weak D call TRBD1 (6 bases). This CDR3 has 17 residues. Germline loops: CDR1 SNHLY, CDR2 FYNNEI. Trimming pared 7 bases from V and 0 bases from J, leaving 16 bases between. DNA of the CDR3: TGTGCCAGCAACAAACGGGACACGAGCTCCTATAATTCACCCCTCCACTTT. It specifies CASNKRDTSSYNSPLHF.

In its sample, this clone was seen many times. The rearrangement links TRBV14 to TRBJ1-2, with D perhaps matching TRBD1 (6 bases). Germline values: CDR1 SGHDN, CDR2 FVKESK. The CDR3 consists of 14 residues. Trimming pared 6 bases from V and 1 base from J, leaving 12 bases between. The CDR3 nucleotides read TGTGCCAGCAGTCGGGACATCCTTAACTATGGCTACACCTTC. It encodes CASSRDILNYGYTF.

The J gene is TRBJ1-5, the V gene TRBV5-5; TRBD1 is a possible D gene (5 bases). Trimming stripped 2 bases from V and 1 base from J, with 7 bases between. The germline V gene has CDR1 SGHKS and CDR2 YYEKEE (reference sequence). The CDR3 totals 14 residues. The CDR3 loop reads CASSFGGSNQPQHF. Written as DNA, the CDR3 is TGTGCCAGCAGCTTCGGGGGAAGCAATCAGCCCCAGCATTTT.

The chain carries TRBV30 and TRBJ1-1; D gene unclear. The CDR3 is made up of 12 amino acids. Germline lookup yields CDR1 GTSNPN and CDR2 SVGIG (reference sequence). V lost 0 bases and J 10 bases, leaving 12 bases between the germline ends. In DNA, the CDR3 is TGTGCCTGGAGTGTTTCGAGGGCCCGAGCTTTCTTT. Protein product: CAWSVSRARAFF.

Only a few counts were recorded for this clone. The rearrangement links TRBV6-5 to TRBJ2-7, with TRBD2 identical over 8 bases. Losses at the gene ends were 6 bases for V and 5 bases for J; bases not matched to a gene: 3. The CDR3 totals 12 residues. The V gene's germline CDR1 is MNHEY and CDR2 SVGAGI. The CDR3 bases are TGTGCCAGCAGAGGCGGGGGGAACGAGCAGTACTTC. Encoded protein: CASRGGGNEQYF.

V is TRBV19 and J is TRBJ1-4, with 8 nucleotides matching TRBD1. V shed 7 bases, J shed 5 bases, and the junction held 9 bases outside the gene matches. The CDR3 totals 15 residues. The germline CDR1 and CDR2 sequences are LNHDA and SQIVND (reference sequence). The chain's CDR3 is CASNDWTGTNEKLFF. The CDR3 DNA reads as TGTGCCAGTAACGACTGGACAGGGACGAATGAAAAACTGTTTTTT.

The chain is built from TRBV4-3 and TRBJ1-3, with D unresolved. Germline loops: CDR1 LGHNA, CDR2 YSLEER. Trimming removed 1 base from V and 0 bases from J, with 10 bases in between. The CDR3 is 16 amino acids. The CDR3 DNA reads TGCGCCAGCAGCCAAGCGAGTCTGAGCTCTGGAAACACCATATATTTT. Amino acids: CASSQASLSSGNTIYF.

The chain employs TRBV19 and TRBJ1-2; 8 bases agree with TRBD1. The junction had 8 bases not matched to a gene; V was cut back by 4 bases and J by 4 bases. The CDR3 loop spans 15 amino acids. CDR1 LNHDA and CDR2 SQIVND come from the germline V gene (reference sequence). The chain's CDR3 is CASSTTGGGFYGYTF. The CDR3 DNA follows: TGTGCCAGTAGTACAACAGGGGGTGGTTTCTATGGCTACACCTTC. The full variable domain, its missing parts supplied by reference TRBV19 and TRBJ1-2, is DGGITQSPKYLFRKEGQNVTLSCEQNLNHDAMYWYRQDPGQGLRLIYYSQIVNDFQKGDIAEGYSVSREKKESFPLTVTSAQKNPTAFYLCASSTTGGGFYGYTFGSGTRLTVV.

This clone has just a few counts. The chain employs TRBV9 and TRBJ1-2; 10 positions agree with TRBD1. The V gene's germline CDR1 is SGDLS and CDR2 YYNGEE. Germline trimming cut 0 bases from V and 4 bases from J; bases unmatched to any gene: 3. CDR3 length: 15 amino acids. DNA for the CDR3: TGTGCCAGCAGCGTAGGGGACAGGGGTGGCTATGGCTACACCTTC. Translation gives CASSVGDRGGYGYTF.

This rearrangement joins TRBV7-2 to TRBJ1-5; weak D call: TRBD1 (5 bases). There are 15 residues in the CDR3. Trimming left V 0 bases short and J 3 bases short, with 9 bases between. In germline, CDR1 is SGHTA, CDR2 FQGNSA. This CDR3 reads CASSLAPTANQPQHF. The DNA of the CDR3 is TGTGCCAGCAGCTTAGCCCCGACAGCCAATCAGCCCCAGCATTTT. The variable domain in full, with the rest retrieved from reference TRBV7-2 and TRBJ1-5, is GAGVSQSPSNKVTEKGKDVELRCDPISGHTALYWYRQSLGQGLEFLIYFQGNSAPDKSGLPSDRFSAERTGGSVSTLTIQRTQQEDSAVYLCASSLAPTANQPQHFGDGTRLSIL.

The J gene is TRBJ1-5, the V gene TRBV7-2; 9 nucleotides align to TRBD1. The CDR3 runs 14 residues. Germline assignment: CDR1 SGHTA and CDR2 FQGNSA. Trimming cost V 3 bases and J 7 bases; bases outside gene matches: 4. DNA of the CDR3: TGTGCCAGCAGCTTGGGGACAGGGAACCAGCCCCAGCATTTT. It encodes CASSLGTGNQPQHF.

CDR3 nucleotides: TGCGCCAGCAGCTTGGTCGGAGCATCAAGGGGAAACACCATATATTTT. This translates into CASSLVGASRGNTIYF. The rearrangement joins TRBV5-1 to TRBJ1-3; D not certain. The CDR3 runs to 16 residues. V was trimmed by 0 bases and J by 4 bases, leaving 14 bases between them. The germline V gene encodes CDR1 SGHRS and CDR2 YFSETQ.

The CDR3 DNA follows: TGTGCCAGCAGCCAATTCCCAACTAGGGAGCAGTTCTTC. Encoded protein: CASSQFPTREQFF. V gene TRBV4-2 combines with J gene TRBJ2-1, with D tentatively TRBD2 (5 bases). The CDR3 spans 13 residues. Germline V gene sequence: CDR1 LGHNA, CDR2 YNFKEQ. With 2 bases removed from V and 10 bases from J, the gap between germline ends came to 12 bases.